These 20 T cell receptor beta chains were sequenced from one sample in a study of blood T cell repertoires in COVID-19 (dated by TCRdb to about 2020). The library relied on the immunoSEQ multiplex PCR assay. The table comes from immuneACCESS by way of TCRdb, which keeps in-frame sequences with V and J called. Part of the clones is missing from these tables; in studies checked, under half for an unresolved V gene and the rest for unknown reasons. In this sample the table shows 200,000 to 250,000 clones, 82% of which occur a single time. The top ten clonotypes cover roughly 8% of the sample. Sequencing was performed on peripheral blood. These receptors all stem from a woman of 80 years or more with COVID-19, enrolled during active disease.

This rearrangement joins TRBV15 to TRBJ2-2; 9 positions match TRBD2. V shed 6 bases and J 7 bases; nucleotides not matched to a gene: 6. The germline V gene has CDR1 LNHNV and CDR2 YYDKDF (reference sequence). This CDR3 contains 14 residues. The DNA of the CDR3 is TGTGCCACCAGGGCGGGAGGGAGCAGCGGGGAGCTGTTTTTT. Encoded protein: CATRAGGSSGELFF.

The V call is TRBV7-3, the J call TRBJ1-1; possibly TRBD1 for D (5 bases). This CDR3 is 14 amino acids long. Germline CDR1 SGHTA, CDR2 FQGTGA. Trimming took off 2 bases at V and 4 bases at J, with 11 bases between the two ends. CDR3 in amino acids: CASSLQGPVTEAFF. The CDR3 DNA follows: TGTGCCAGCAGCTTACAGGGTCCGGTCACTGAAGCTTTCTTT. The full variable domain, its missing parts supplied by reference TRBV7-3 and TRBJ1-1, is GAGVSQTPSNKVTEKGKYVELRCDPISGHTALYWYRQSLGQGPEFLIYFQGTGAADDSGLPNDRFFAVRPEGSVSTLKIQRTERGDSAVYLCASSLQGPVTEAFFGQGTRLTVV.

The V call is TRBV7-8, the J call TRBJ1-6; D remains ambiguous. V lost 5 bases and J lost 5, with 10 bases in between. The CDR3 spans 14 residues. CDR1 is SGHVS, CDR2 FQNEAQ, per germline. In nucleotides, the CDR3 is TGTGCCAGCAGCGAGCTGACTGATAATTCACCCCTCCACTTT. Encoded protein: CASSELTDNSPLHF.

The chain couples TRBV19 to TRBJ2-1, with unresolved D. Germline CDR1 reads LNHDA; CDR2 reads SQIVND (reference sequence). V lost 7 bases and J lost 10, with 14 bases in between. CDR3 length equals 12 residues. The CDR3 DNA is TGTGCCAGTACCTCCCGTTTTGGCGAGCAGTTCTTC. This encodes CASTSRFGEQFF.

As DNA, the CDR3 is TGTGCCAGCAGCGAGCGAGCTAACAGGGGAGCTCAGCCCCAGCATTTT. It yields the protein CASSERANRGAQPQHF. The gene calls are TRBV7-8 and TRBJ1-5, with 7 bases matching TRBD1. CDR3 length: 16 amino acids. The ends lost 5 bases at V and 6 bases at J; junction bases unmatched: 13. Germline CDR1 reads SGHVS; CDR2 reads FQNEAQ.

J is TRBJ2-5 and V is TRBV4-1; TRBD2 is a possible D gene (6 bases). Germline V lookup: CDR1 MGHRA, CDR2 YSYEKL. Trimming removed 3 bases from V and 7 bases from J, with 12 bases in between. The CDR3 loop spans 13 amino acids. The CDR3 nucleotides are TGCGCCAGCAGCCAGACTAGGGTCGGGACCCAGTACTTC. The encoded protein is CASSQTRVGTQYF.

The chain uses TRBV9 and TRBJ2-1, with 9 bases that match TRBD2. Per the germline V gene, CDR1 is SGDLS and CDR2 is YYNGEE. The V and J ends lost 0 bases and 2 bases, in that order; junction bases with no gene match: 6. This CDR3 is built from 17 residues. The CDR3 sequence: CASSVGYSGSAYNEQFF. The DNA of the CDR3 is TGTGCCAGCAGCGTAGGTTATAGCGGGAGTGCCTACAATGAGCAGTTCTTC.

Turning to this clone: This sample also contains other DNA sequences that code for the same CDR3. V usage is TRBV28 and J usage is TRBJ1-1, with D perhaps TRBD1 (6 bases). In germline, CDR1 is MDHEN, CDR2 SYDVKM. CDR3 size: 14 residues. V gave up 3 bases and J gave up 1 base, with 9 bases separating them. CDR3 residues: CASSLGHRNTEAFF. Written as DNA, the CDR3 is TGTGCCAGCAGTTTGGGACATCGGAACACTGAAGCTTTCTTT.

The genes are TRBV7-9 and TRBJ2-5; D perhaps matches TRBD1 (6 bases). In germline, CDR1 is SEHNR, CDR2 FQNEAQ (reference sequence). The length of the CDR3 is 11 residues. V lost 5 bases to trimming and J lost 5 bases, with 6 bases between them. This CDR3 reads CASSTGETQYF. In DNA form, the CDR3 reads TGTGCCAGCAGCACAGGGGAGACCCAGTACTTC.

The chain uses TRBV4-1 and TRBJ2-5, with 11 positions matching TRBD2. V shed 1 base and J 5 bases; nucleotides not matched to a gene: 6. From germline, CDR1 is MGHRA and CDR2 YSYEKL. This CDR3 is built from 16 residues. The DNA of the CDR3 is TGCGCCAGCAGCCAAGGATTAGCGGGGGGGGTTGAGACCCAGTACTTC. Residues: CASSQGLAGGVETQYF.

The chain combines TRBV3-1 (or the pseudogene TRBV3-2) with TRBJ2-3; the match to TRBD2 covers 14 bases. CDR3 length: 17 amino acids. Germline lookup yields CDR1 LGHDT and CDR2 YNNKEL (reference sequence). With 4 bases clipped from V and 1 base from J, the junction kept 4 bases outside the gene matches. CDR3 region: CASSRGLAGARTDTQYF. CDR3 sequence (DNA): TGTGCCAGCAGCCGGGGACTAGCGGGGGCCCGCACAGATACGCAGTATTTT.

This clone appeared a single time. Relative to the germline gene, one junction end is altered; a read error may explain this. CDR3 amino acids: CASSFWDRFYSNQPQHF. In DNA form, the CDR3 reads TGTGCTAGCAGCTTCTGGGACAGATTCTATAGCAATCAGCCCCAGCATTTT. This chain joins TRBV7-7 and TRBJ1-5; 7 positions match TRBD1. The CDR3 extends over 17 amino acids. CDR1 SSHAT and CDR2 FNYEAQ come from the germline V gene (reference sequence).

The CDR3 spells CASAKGTRAETQYF. The CDR3 DNA is TGTGCCAGCGCAAAAGGGACTAGGGCGGAGACCCAGTACTTC. The chain uses TRBV2 and TRBJ2-5; 8 bases fit TRBD2. CDR1 and CDR2 (germline): SNHLY, FYNNEI. The ends lost 8 bases at V and 5 bases at J; junction bases unmatched: 10. The CDR3 totals 14 residues.

V and J are TRBV5-1 and TRBJ1-6; 7 nucleotides agree with TRBD1. V shed 4 bases and J 5 bases; nucleotides not matched to a gene: 6. CDR1 is SGHRS and CDR2 is YFSETQ in the germline V gene. This CDR3 contains 15 residues. DNA for the CDR3: TGCGCCAGCAGCACGGGGACAGTGGATAATTCACCCCTCCACTTT. It is translated as CASSTGTVDNSPLHF.

J is TRBJ2-7 and V is TRBV28; 8 nucleotides line up with TRBD2. This CDR3 spans 14 amino acids. The V gene end was trimmed by 6 bases and the J gene end by 0 bases; junction bases not matched to a gene: 4. Germline CDR1 reads MDHEN; CDR2 reads SYDVKM. The CDR3 bases are TGTGCCAGCAGGTGGCGGGAGGCCTCCTACGAGCAGTACTTC. Translating gives CASRWREASYEQYF.

J is TRBJ1-5 and V is TRBV5-1; 7 bases agree with TRBD1. Germline trimming cut 5 bases from V and 7 bases from J; bases unmatched to any gene: 6. Germline loops: CDR1 SGHRS, CDR2 YFSETQ. This CDR3 is 13 amino acids long. The CDR3 DNA reads as TGCGCCAGCAGACTCCAGGGGGGCCAGCCCCAGCATTTT. Encoded protein: CASRLQGGQPQHF.

The V gene is TRBV7-2, the J gene TRBJ1-1; TRBD1 aligns across 7 bases. The V gene end was trimmed by 5 bases and the J gene end by 9 bases; junction bases not matched to a gene: 15. This CDR3 spans 15 amino acids. Germline V gene data show CDR1 as SGHTA and CDR2 as FQGNSA. The CDR3 DNA reads TGTGCCAGCAGCACCCAGCCCGGGACAGTACCTAAAGCTTTCTTT. Translating gives CASSTQPGTVPKAFF.

The J gene is TRBJ1-1, the V gene TRBV6-5; 8 bases are a match to TRBD1. The J segment lost 6 bases and the V segment lost 4 bases, leaving 10 bases of the junction unmatched. This CDR3 region has 15 residues. CDR1 and CDR2 from the germline V gene are MNHEY and SVGAGI. The CDR3 DNA reads TGTGCCAGCAGTTCCATTTTGACAGGGGAAGCTGAAGCTTTCTTT. It specifies CASSSILTGEAEAFF.

The V call is TRBV10-1, the J call TRBJ1-4, with D unresolved. CDR1 and CDR2 from the germline V gene are WNHNN and SYGVQD (reference sequence). The V and J ends lost 6 bases and 6 bases respectively, with 14 bases between them. The CDR3 consists of 14 residues. CDR3 loop: CASSAGRTHEKLFF. Written as DNA, the CDR3 is TGCGCCAGCAGCGCCGGGAGGACTCATGAAAAACTGTTTTTT.

The CDR3: CASSDGTGYSSAFF. The CDR3 nucleotides read TGTGCCAGCAGTGACGGGACAGGGTATTCATCGGCTTTCTTT. V usage is TRBV6-4 and J usage is TRBJ1-1; the match to TRBD1 covers 9 bases. Germline trimming cut 2 bases from V and 11 bases from J; bases unmatched to any gene: 9. This CDR3 spans 14 amino acids. Germline-derived CDR1 and CDR2 are MRHNA and SNTAGT.